Only a few counts were recorded for the clone carrying this T cell receptor (beta chain). The antigen remains undetermined. The CDR3 is 13 amino acids. V lost 1 base to trimming and J lost 7 bases, with 8 bases between them. Germline V gene lookup returns CDR1 LGHDT and CDR2 YNNKEL (reference sequence). The record originates from a study of identical twins. All of the donors were Caucasians in good health. General observations from the study: The models gave estimates that fell short of the out-of-frame TCR alpha sharing seen in monozygotic twins. Insertions were reduced in abundant cord blood beta clonotypes but not in memory repertoires.

Each CDR3 protein is one row after TCRdb ran MiXCR on the 5' RACE reads. The sample has roughly 250,000 distinct CDR3 sequences, more than 13% seen once; the top ten hold around 8.9%. Sequences were obtained from memory (CD45RO+) T cells sorted from blood. This TCR was recovered from a woman aged 18-35 years in good health. The chain couples TRBV3-1 to TRBJ2-1; no reliable D call. This CDR3 is CASSQARSNEQFF. The CDR3 DNA sequence: TGTGCCAGCAGCCAAGCCAGGTCAAATGAGCAGTTCTTC.